This T cell receptor beta chain was found in a study of blood T cell repertoires in COVID-19. Study-level background: Some COVID-19 samples were acute and others convalescent; all came from the United States, Italy and Spain.

The germline gives CDR1 MNHNY, CDR2 SVGAGI (reference sequence). V lost 2 bases and J lost 1; bases outside the gene matches: 6. The CDR3 extends over 16 amino acids. Assay used: immunoSEQ multiplex PCR; TCRdb lists only in-frame clones, some missing. The repertoire includes some 11,000 clones, roughly four fifths of them detected once, and more than 30% sits in the top ten. This clone was detected once. This TCR was recovered from a human donor in a cohort sampled during active COVID-19. Sequencing was carried out using peripheral blood. The rearrangement joins TRBV6-6 to TRBJ2-7; TRBD1 matches at 9 bases. DNA for the CDR3: TGTGCCAGCAGTTACGGGACAGGGATTGGATCCTACGAGCAGTACTTC. It specifies CASSYGTGIGSYEQYF.